One sample yielded the 19 T cell receptor beta chains listed below, sequenced in a study of response to subunit inactivated influenza vaccine. MiXCR was run by TCRdb on the RT-PCR reads, yielding one entry per CDR3 protein. The sample includes more than 450,000 distinct CDR3 sequences, 11% seen only once; the top ten take 9.5% to 11%. These data are also associated with another study on T cells expressing NK-cell markers. From that second work: UMI-tagged 5'RACE template switching yielded the TCR beta cDNA.

Sample: PBMCs from blood, taken on the day of vaccination. Every receptor here comes from a middle-aged man who received an inactivated influenza vaccine.

This clonotype appeared many times. The J gene is TRBJ2-3, the V gene TRBV11-3, with a possible D match to TRBD1 (5 bases). The CDR3 runs 15 residues. In germline, CDR1 is SGHNT, CDR2 YENEEA. V lost 0 bases and J lost 1, with 8 bases in between. The CDR3 coding sequence is TGTGCCAGCAGCTTAGATCAGGGCCGCACAGATACGCAGTATTTT. It translates to CASSLDQGRTDTQYF.

This chain uses TRBV28 with TRBJ1-5; 7 positions agree with TRBD1. The CDR3 loop spans 14 amino acids. Germline-derived CDR1 and CDR2 are MDHEN and SYDVKM. After removal of 7 bases from V and 7 bases from J, the junction contained 10 bases not matched to a gene. The CDR3 nucleotides read TGTGCCAGCATTAAGAACAGGGGTGGACAGCCCCAGCATTTT. Residues: CASIKNRGGQPQHF.

This clonotype was detected a few times. This sequence joins TRBV6-2 or TRBV6-3 and TRBJ2-1; TRBD2 aligns across 7 bases. The CDR3 is made up of 16 amino acids. CDR1 is MNHEY and CDR2 is SVGEGT in the germline V gene. J gave up 6 bases and V 5 bases, and 13 bases lay outside the gene matches. The DNA of the CDR3 is TGTGCCAGCAGTGACCGACCGGGACTACCCACCAATGAGCAGTTCTTC. Amino acid sequence: CASSDRPGLPTNEQFF.

The J gene is TRBJ2-3, the V gene TRBV3-1; D assignment may be TRBD1 or TRBD2 (5 bases each). V was pared by 0 bases and J by 1 base, with 14 bases between. CDR1 is LGHDT, CDR2 YNNKEL, per germline (reference sequence). The CDR3 length is 17 residues. The CDR3 loop is CASSQDHAGTGTDTQYF. CDR3 DNA sequence: TGTGCCAGCAGCCAAGATCATGCAGGGACGGGCACAGATACGCAGTATTTT.

The CDR3 bases are TGTGCCAGCAGTGGCGCCGGGACAGGGAAGCATCAGCCCCAGCATTTT. Translating gives CASSGAGTGKHQPQHF. The chain joins TRBV28 to TRBJ1-5; TRBD1 agrees at 9 bases. J was trimmed by 5 bases and V by 5 bases; bases with no gene match: 10. CDR1 MDHEN and CDR2 SYDVKM come from the germline V gene. The CDR3 extends over 16 amino acids.

This clonotype has only a few counts. The chain employs TRBV24-1 and TRBJ1-5; possible D gene TRBD1, 6 bases. V was cut by 3 bases and J by 7 bases, with 12 bases left in between. This CDR3 spans 14 amino acids. Germline lookup yields CDR1 KGHDR and CDR2 SFDVKD. CDR3 residues: CATSDGGQGQPQHF. CDR3 DNA sequence: TGTGCCACCAGTGATGGAGGTCAGGGGCAGCCCCAGCATTTT.

The rearrangement joins TRBV6-2 or TRBV6-3 to TRBJ2-5; 15 nucleotides line up with TRBD2. The CDR3 runs 17 residues. Looked up from germline, CDR1 is MNHEY and CDR2 is SVGEGT. After removal of 6 bases from V and 6 bases from J, the junction contained 11 bases not matched to a gene. As DNA, the CDR3 is TGTGCCAGCAGCATCTCCGGGACTAGCGGGGGGTTAAAGACCCAGTACTTC. It translates to CASSISGTSGGLKTQYF.

The rearrangement joins TRBV5-4 to TRBJ2-7; D may be TRBD2 (6 bases). Deletions cut 0 bases from V and 7 bases from J, with 29 bases between. This CDR3 has 19 amino acids. In germline, CDR1 is SGHNT, CDR2 YYREEE (reference sequence). CDR3 DNA: TGTGCCAGCAGCTTGGAAGGGTTGAGCGGAATCTCCAATGGGGGGGAGCAGTACTTC. This encodes CASSLEGLSGISNGGEQYF.

The rearrangement links TRBV27 to TRBJ2-1; 7 nucleotides agree with TRBD2. Germline V gene sequence: CDR1 MNHEY, CDR2 SMNVEV (reference sequence). V lost 4 bases and J lost 5; bases outside the gene matches: 11. This CDR3 has 16 amino acids. The CDR3 coding sequence is TGTGCCAGCAGTTCCCCCCGAGGGAGGGCTGACAATGAGCAGTTCTTC. This translates into CASSSPRGRADNEQFF.

In its sample, this clonotype was seen a few times. This rearrangement joins TRBV9 to TRBJ2-7; D remains unclear. Trimming shortened V by 4 bases and J by 3 bases, and 14 bases separated the two germline ends. Germline CDR1 is SGDLS and CDR2 is YYNGEE. This CDR3 has 14 residues. CDR3 DNA: TGTGCCAGCAGCCCCTCACAGAGAAACTACGAGCAGTACTTC. Protein: CASSPSQRNYEQYF.

The gene calls are TRBV7-6 and TRBJ2-5; no firm D call. The germline CDR1 and CDR2 sequences are SGHVS and FNYEAQ. The length of the CDR3 is 15 residues. The V end was cut by 5 bases, the J end by 0 bases, with 13 bases between. The CDR3 region is CASSPHTKYQETQYF. DNA of the CDR3: TGTGCCAGCAGCCCTCACACAAAGTACCAAGAGACCCAGTACTTC.

V is TRBV20-1 and J is TRBJ2-3, with 10 nucleotides matching TRBD2. There are 17 residues in the CDR3. CDR1 is DFQATT, CDR2 SNEGSKA, per germline (reference sequence). V dropped 3 bases and J dropped 0; count of bases not matched to a gene: 9. Here the CDR3 DNA reads TGCAGTGCTAGCTCCACTAGCGGGGACAAGAGCACAGATACGCAGTATTTT. This encodes CSASSTSGDKSTDTQYF.

This clonotype came up a few times. The chain carries TRBV11-2 and TRBJ1-1; no firm D call. With 6 bases removed from V and 1 base from J, the gap between germline ends came to 9 bases. The CDR3 loop spans 13 amino acids. CDR1 and CDR2 (germline): SGHAT, FQNNGV. The CDR3 here is CASRATANTEAFF. The CDR3 region has the DNA TGTGCCAGCAGGGCCACGGCGAACACTGAAGCTTTCTTT.

There are a few counts of this clonotype. The chain recombines TRBV12-3 or TRBV12-4 with TRBJ2-7; D may be TRBD1 (7 bases). Trimming removed 3 bases at V and 2 bases at J, with 11 bases between. The CDR3 loop spans 14 amino acids. The CDR3 bases are TGTGCCAGCAGTTTTGCAGGGGGGACCTACGAGCAGTACTTC. It codes for CASSFAGGTYEQYF.

V and J are TRBV10-3 and TRBJ2-7; 9 bases fit TRBD1. The CDR3 runs 15 residues. V dropped 11 bases and J dropped 5; count of bases not matched to a gene: 16. Germline V lookup: CDR1 ENHRY, CDR2 SYGVKD. The chain's CDR3 is CAARGGQGSADEQYF. The CDR3 coding sequence is TGTGCCGCCAGAGGCGGACAGGGGAGTGCGGACGAGCAGTACTTC.

This clonotype came up a few times. The chain's CDR3 is CASRETGTSYEQYF. For the CDR3, the DNA is TGTGCCAGCAGGGAGACCGGGACCTCTTACGAGCAGTACTTC. The chain recombines TRBV14 with TRBJ2-7; either TRBD1 or TRBD2 may supply D (5 bases each). V gave up 6 bases and J gave up 4 bases, with 16 bases separating them. Germline V gives CDR1 SGHDN, CDR2 FVKESK. The length of the CDR3 is 14 residues.

The sample holds a few counts of this clonotype. The chain employs TRBV18 and TRBJ2-2; D assignment may be TRBD1 or TRBD2 (5 bases each). V was shortened by 5 bases and J by 5 bases, with 12 bases between the two germline ends. This CDR3 has 14 amino acids. CDR1 KGHSH and CDR2 LQKENI come from the germline V gene. The CDR3 nucleotides are TGTGCCAGCTCATCCGGGGCGAGGACCGGGGAGCTGTTTTTT. Translated, it gives CASSSGARTGELFF. The complete variable domain, with remaining parts taken from reference TRBV18 and TRBJ2-2, reads NAGVMQNPRHLVRRRGQEARLRCSPMKGHSHVYWYRQLPEEGLKFMVYLQKENIIDESGMPKERFSAEFPKEGPSILRIQQVVRGDSAAYFCASSSGARTGELFFGEGSRLTVL.

This clonotype appeared a few times. The CDR3 spells CASSLEPRGTEAFF. CDR3 sequence (DNA): TGTGCCAGCAGTCTCGAGCCGCGGGGCACTGAAGCTTTCTTT. V usage is TRBV12-3 or TRBV12-4 and J usage is TRBJ1-1; D not resolved. The CDR3 extends over 14 amino acids. The V end was cut by 5 bases, the J end by 4 bases, with 14 bases between.

This rearrangement joins TRBV7-9 to TRBJ2-5; D remains unclear. There are 15 residues in the CDR3. Trimming stripped 4 bases from V and 4 bases from J, with 16 bases between. Germline CDR1 and CDR2: SEHNR and FQNEAQ (reference sequence). The CDR3 loop is CASSSLRQLGETQYF. The CDR3, as DNA: TGTGCCAGCAGCTCCCTGAGGCAGTTAGGAGAGACCCAGTACTTC. The full variable domain, with the rest looked up from reference TRBV7-9 and TRBJ2-5, is DTGVSQNPRHKITKRGQNVTFRCDPISEHNRLYWYRQTLGQGPEFLTYFQNEAQLEKSRLLSDRFSAERPKGSFSTLEIQRTEQGDSAMYLCASSSLRQLGETQYFGPGTRLLVL.